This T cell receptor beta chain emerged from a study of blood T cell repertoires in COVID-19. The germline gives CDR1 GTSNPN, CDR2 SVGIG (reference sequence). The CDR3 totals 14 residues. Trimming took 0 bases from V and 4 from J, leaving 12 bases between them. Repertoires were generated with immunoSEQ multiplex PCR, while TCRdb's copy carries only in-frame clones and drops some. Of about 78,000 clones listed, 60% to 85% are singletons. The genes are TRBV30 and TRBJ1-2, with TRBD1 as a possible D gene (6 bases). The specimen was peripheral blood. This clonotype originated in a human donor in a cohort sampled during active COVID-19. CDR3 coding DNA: TGTGCCTGGAGTGTAGGGACAAAAGGCTATGGCTACACCTTC. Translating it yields CAWSVGTKGYGYTF.